This T cell receptor beta chain was observed in a study of Graves' ophthalmopathy and Graves' hyperthyroidism. Regarding the study as a whole: Blood also held most thyroid clonotypes expanded above 0.001 frequency.

This clonotype occurred a few times. Its target is unknown. Amplification from RNA transcripts yielded the TCR beta CDR3 regions. The first round was an RT-PCR with HTBI primers, and the second round was a multiplex PCR. TCRdb passed the multiplex PCR reads through MiXCR, listing each CDR3 protein once. The sample records over 500,000 distinct CDR3 sequences, about 20% being singletons. V dropped 1 base and J dropped 3; count of bases not matched to a gene: 5. The CDR3 is 15 residues long. CDR1 and CDR2 from the germline V gene are KGHSH and LQKENI. It was on clinical symptoms, serum thyroxine, TRAb, thyroid ultrasound and orbital computed tomography that diagnosis relied. The source of the PBMCs was less than 12 ml of fresh peripheral blood.

The chain combines TRBV18 with TRBJ1-2; 7 bases map to TRBD1. The clonotype originates from a woman in her late teens or twenties with stable Graves' hyperthyroidism. Some clones in this sample may be carry-over from other donors' samples. Sequencing used peripheral blood. The CDR3 reads CASSPLSGQDYGYTF. The CDR3 DNA reads as TGTGCCAGCTCACCACTTTCCGGACAGGACTATGGCTACACCTTC.